The 31 T cell receptor beta chains presented below share a single source sample, sequenced in a study of cytomegalovirus exposure and HLA in healthy donors (dated by TCRdb to 2016 to 2017). The library was made by the immunoSEQ multiplex PCR assay. For the multiplex PCR, a mixture combining 60 forward primers for TCR Vbeta segments and 13 reverse primers for TCR Jbeta segments was used. The table was pulled from immuneACCESS by TCRdb, which kept in-frame rearrangements only. Such tables lose some clones; where checked, under half of the loss comes from unresolved V genes, and the rest has no known cause. The sample table on file contains 150,000 to 200,000 clones. 0.7% to 1% of the sample is taken by the ten largest. The sample taken for sequencing was PBMCs. The receptors stem from a woman younger than 35 in good health and CMV-seropositive.

The chain has TRBV9 and TRBJ2-2; perhaps TRBD2 as D (5 bases). Trimming pared 2 bases from V and 3 bases from J, leaving 11 bases between. The length of the CDR3 is 15 residues. From germline, CDR1 is SGDLS and CDR2 YYNGEE. CDR3: CASSVGSGDTGELFF. The DNA of the CDR3 is TGTGCCAGCAGCGTCGGATCCGGGGACACCGGGGAGCTGTTTTTT.

The chain couples TRBV6-6 to TRBJ2-7; 10 bases are shared with TRBD1. The CDR3 runs 14 residues. Trimming at V came to 5 bases and at J to 6 bases, leaving 7 bases not matched to a gene. Germline loops: CDR1 MNHNY, CDR2 SVGAGI (reference sequence). CDR3 coding DNA: TGTGCCAGCAGTACCGGGACAGGGGATCGCGAGCAGTACTTC. This sequence encodes CASSTGTGDREQYF.

The gene calls are TRBV12-5 and TRBJ1-2, with 11 bases lining up with TRBD1. Germline V gene data show CDR1 as LGHNT and CDR2 as FRNRAP. This CDR3 is built from 17 residues. The trim removed 4 bases at V and 8 bases at J, leaving 15 bases unmatched. CDR3 DNA sequence: TGTGCTAGTGGTTCCAACTACGGACAGGGGGCTTATAAGGGCTACACCTTC. As protein: CASGSNYGQGAYKGYTF.

The DNA for the CDR3 is TGTGCCAGCAACCTAGGGTGGGCGGGAGGAGGGGGTGAGCAGTTCTTC. It yields the protein CASNLGWAGGGGEQFF. This chain uses TRBV7-8 with TRBJ2-1, with TRBD2 identical over 8 bases. Looked up from germline, CDR1 is SGHVS and CDR2 is FQNEAQ. This CDR3 has 16 amino acids. V was clipped by 7 bases and J by 9 bases; unmatched bases: 17.

The chain links TRBV2 to TRBJ2-7; 9 positions agree with TRBD1. In germline, CDR1 is SNHLY, CDR2 FYNNEI. J gave up 6 bases and V 8 bases, and 11 bases lay outside the gene matches. This CDR3 is built from 14 residues. CDR3 coding DNA: TGTGCCAGCCGGGACAGGGTAGGTTCCGGCGAGCAGTACTTC. It codes for CASRDRVGSGEQYF.

The chain is built from TRBV19 and TRBJ2-2; TRBD1 is a possible D gene (5 bases). V lost 5 bases and J 0 bases, leaving 13 bases between the germline ends. In germline, CDR1 is LNHDA, CDR2 SQIVND (reference sequence). The CDR3 is made up of 16 amino acids. The CDR3 sequence is CASSPLDTANTGELFF. In DNA form, the CDR3 reads TGTGCCAGTAGTCCCCTGGACACAGCGAACACCGGGGAGCTGTTTTTT.

The rearrangement links TRBV7-8 to TRBJ2-3; TRBD2 matches 8 bases. The CDR3 is made up of 14 amino acids. The germline gives CDR1 SGHVS, CDR2 FQNEAQ. Trimming took 3 bases from V and 7 from J; bases not matched to a gene: 6. CDR3 residues: CASSLASGRNTQYF. For the CDR3, the DNA is TGTGCCAGCAGCTTGGCTAGCGGGCGGAATACGCAGTATTTT. The full variable domain, completed using reference TRBV7-8 and TRBJ2-3, is GAGVSQSPRYKVAKRGQDVALRCDPISGHVSLFWYQQALGQGPEFLTYFQNEAQLDKSGLPSDRFFAERPEGSVSTLKIQRTQQEDSAVYLCASSLASGRNTQYFGPGTRLTVL.

The chain has TRBV6-1 and TRBJ2-5; D is perhaps TRBD2 (6 bases). Trimming left V 2 bases short and J 0 bases short, with 10 bases between. The CDR3 contains 15 residues. Germline V gives CDR1 MNHNS, CDR2 SASEGT. Here the CDR3 DNA reads TGTGCCAGCAGTGAACCCGGGACTTACCAAGAGACCCAGTACTTC. Translated, it gives CASSEPGTYQETQYF.

V and J are TRBV7-9 and TRBJ1-4; no reliable D call. This CDR3 region has 15 residues. The V gene's germline CDR1 is SEHNR and CDR2 FQNEAQ (reference sequence). With 6 bases removed from V and 7 bases from J, the gap between germline ends came to 18 bases. In DNA, the CDR3 is TGTGCCAGCAGTAAATCGGGGTCGTTCGGTGAAAAACTGTTTTTT. This encodes CASSKSGSFGEKLFF.

V is TRBV18 and J is TRBJ2-3; perhaps TRBD2 as D (5 bases). This CDR3 region has 14 residues. The germline V gene has CDR1 KGHSH and CDR2 LQKENI. Between the trimmed V and J ends, which lost 5 bases and 6 bases, there was a span of 15 bases. The CDR3: CASSWTGKDDTQYF. As DNA, the CDR3 is TGTGCCAGCTCATGGACGGGAAAGGACGATACGCAGTATTTT.

This sequence joins TRBV5-1 and TRBJ2-5, with D maybe TRBD2 (6 bases). CDR3 length equals 13 residues. V lost 7 bases and J 2 bases, leaving 12 bases between the germline ends. Germline V CDR1 and CDR2: SGHRS, YFSETQ. Here the CDR3 reads CASRLRGQETQYF. As DNA, the CDR3 is TGCGCCAGCCGGCTACGGGGGCAAGAGACCCAGTACTTC. The variable domain in full, completed from reference TRBV5-1 and TRBJ2-5, reads KAGVTQTPRYLIKTRGQQVTLSCSPISGHRSVSWYQQTPGQGLQFLFEYFSETQRNKGNFPGRFSGRQFSNSRSEMNVSTLELGDSALYLCASRLRGQETQYFGPGTRLLVL.

The V call is TRBV7-9, the J call TRBJ2-7, with unresolved D. Trimming took off 2 bases at V and 1 base at J, with 15 bases between the two ends. Germline assignment: CDR1 SEHNR and CDR2 FQNEAQ (reference sequence). CDR3 size: 16 residues. The CDR3 coding sequence is TGTGCCAGCAGCTTATTTGGGCAGGAAGAATCCTACGAGCAGTACTTC. This codes for CASSLFGQEESYEQYF.

The J gene is TRBJ2-3, the V gene TRBV7-2, with 10 bases matching TRBD2. After removal of 5 bases from V and 4 bases from J, the junction contained 15 bases not matched to a gene. CDR1 is SGHTA, CDR2 FQGNSA, per germline. The CDR3 runs 18 residues. The CDR3 bases are TGTGCCAGCAGCAGAAATGGGGGCGGAGCGGGGGGGTCAGATACGCAGTATTTT. The encoded protein is CASSRNGGGAGGSDTQYF.

V usage is TRBV9 and J usage is TRBJ2-7; D possibly corresponds to TRBD1 (5 bases). Germline V gene sequence: CDR1 SGDLS, CDR2 YYNGEE. V was cut by 2 bases and J by 10 bases, with 10 bases left in between. CDR3 length equals 11 residues. Here the CDR3 DNA reads TGTGCCAGCAGCGTCGGACAAGACCAGTACTTC. Translating gives CASSVGQDQYF.

With regard to this clone: This sample includes further DNA sequences coding for the same CDR3. This chain uses TRBV4-2 with TRBJ2-3; 12 nucleotides align to TRBD2. Germline CDR1 is LGHNA and CDR2 is YNFKEQ. CDR3 length: 17 amino acids. Trimming at V came to 1 base and at J to 5 bases, leaving 7 bases not matched to a gene. The CDR3 reads CASSQGLAGAQVDTQYF. In nucleotides, the CDR3 is TGTGCCAGCAGCCAAGGACTAGCGGGAGCCCAGGTAGATACGCAGTATTTT.

V usage is TRBV29-1 and J usage is TRBJ2-5; the D is unclear. The assigned J gene may be wrong: the sequence end matches TRBJ2-7 better. Germline CDR1 and CDR2: SQVTM and ANQGSEA. The CDR3 runs 10 residues. DNA for the CDR3: TGCAGCGTTGTCCAATACGAGCAGTACTTC. Translated: CSVVQYEQYF.

The J gene is TRBJ2-5, the V gene TRBV11-2; the D gene is possibly TRBD2 (6 bases). V gave up 3 bases and J gave up 4 bases, with 15 bases separating them. CDR3 size: 15 residues. The germline V gene encodes CDR1 SGHAT and CDR2 FQNNGV. In DNA, the CDR3 is TGTGCCAGCAGCTTTCCCGTGGGGCGGGGAGAGACCCAGTACTTC. Translated, it gives CASSFPVGRGETQYF.

V usage is TRBV27 and J usage is TRBJ2-5, with a weak D call TRBD1 (5 bases). Germline V gives CDR1 MNHEY, CDR2 SMNVEV (reference sequence). The CDR3 is 12 amino acids. Trimming took off 9 bases at V and 5 bases at J, with 13 bases between the two ends. CDR3 sequence reads: CASRQGLETQYF. The CDR3 nucleotides are TGTGCCAGTAGGCAGGGTTTGGAGACCCAGTACTTC.

The rearrangement links TRBV7-9 to TRBJ2-4; the D is unclear. The CDR3 runs 15 residues. The germline V gene encodes CDR1 SEHNR and CDR2 FQNEAQ (reference sequence). The ends were cut back, 1 base at V and 10 bases at J, with 17 bases in the middle. This chain's CDR3 is CASSLGANSRSIQYF. The CDR3 DNA reads as TGTGCCAGCAGCTTAGGCGCGAACAGCAGATCAATTCAGTACTTC.

The V and J genes are TRBV5-1 and TRBJ1-2, with 8 bases fitting TRBD1. Germline V gives CDR1 SGHRS, CDR2 YFSETQ. The CDR3 is 16 residues long. With 0 bases clipped from V and 0 bases from J, the junction kept 4 bases outside the gene matches. CDR3 in DNA: TGCGCCAGCAGCTTGGAAGGGACAGGTACTAACTATGGCTACACCTTC. Protein product: CASSLEGTGTNYGYTF.

This chain links TRBV6-5 with TRBJ1-4; 8 nucleotides agree with TRBD1. Trimming took 4 bases from V and 5 from J; bases not matched to a gene: 6. CDR1 is MNHEY, CDR2 SVGAGI, per germline. The CDR3 has 15 residues. The CDR3 reads CASSSSQGGNEKLFF. The CDR3, as DNA: TGTGCCAGCAGTTCATCACAGGGGGGGAATGAAAAACTGTTTTTT.

The V call is TRBV11-2, the J call TRBJ2-3; 9 bases align to TRBD2. The CDR3 totals 18 residues. The V gene end was trimmed by 4 bases and the J gene end by 1 base; junction bases not matched to a gene: 12. Germline loops: CDR1 SGHAT, CDR2 FQNNGV. The CDR3 DNA reads as TGTGCCAGCAGCTCCCCCCCCCGAAAGCGGGAGGGCACAGATACGCAGTATTTT. Protein sequence: CASSSPPRKREGTDTQYF.

The chain links TRBV4-1 to TRBJ1-1, with 7 bases matching TRBD1. The trim removed 1 base at V and 0 bases at J, leaving 5 bases unmatched. The CDR3 covers 16 residues. Germline V lookup: CDR1 MGHRA, CDR2 YSYEKL. CDR3 DNA: TGCGCCAGCAGCCAAGCGGGACAGTCCTTGAACACTGAAGCTTTCTTT. This translates into CASSQAGQSLNTEAFF.

The V and J genes are TRBV19 and TRBJ2-3; unclear D gene. The CDR3 has 14 residues. Germline V CDR1 and CDR2: LNHDA, SQIVND (reference sequence). V was pared by 3 bases and J by 2 bases, with 9 bases between. The CDR3: CASSIPRHTDTQYF. The CDR3 coding sequence is TGTGCCAGTAGTATCCCCAGACACACAGATACGCAGTATTTT. The complete variable domain, with remaining parts taken from reference TRBV19 and TRBJ2-3, reads DGGITQSPKYLFRKEGQNVTLSCEQNLNHDAMYWYRQDPGQGLRLIYYSQIVNDFQKGDIAEGYSVSREKKESFPLTVTSAQKNPTAFYLCASSIPRHTDTQYFGPGTRLTVL.

The V gene is TRBV27, the J gene TRBJ1-6; TRBD1 agrees at 10 bases. This CDR3 spans 17 amino acids. V was clipped by 5 bases and J by 7 bases; unmatched bases: 11. In germline, CDR1 is MNHEY, CDR2 SMNVEV (reference sequence). For the CDR3, the DNA is TGTGCCAGCAGTCCCGGGACAGGGGTCCGTTTAAATTCACCCCTCCACTTT. Translating gives CASSPGTGVRLNSPLHF.

The J gene is TRBJ1-1, the V gene TRBV7-2, with TRBD1 identical over 9 bases. Per germline, CDR1 SGHTA and CDR2 FQGNSA. The CDR3 runs 14 residues. The V and J ends lost 4 bases and 5 bases, in that order; junction bases with no gene match: 5. CDR3 residues: CASSWDRAGTEAFF. As DNA, the CDR3 is TGTGCCAGCAGCTGGGACAGGGCAGGGACTGAAGCTTTCTTT.

V gene TRBV5-8 combines with J gene TRBJ1-2; 7 nucleotides line up with TRBD1. V lost 4 bases to trimming and J lost 7 bases; unmatched junction nucleotides: 7. The CDR3 is made up of 13 amino acids. Germline CDR1 is SGHTS and CDR2 is YDEGEE. The CDR3 nucleotides are TGTGCCAGCAGCCGCAGGGGGAGTCTTGGCTACACCTTC. This translates into CASSRRGSLGYTF.

The rearrangement links TRBV5-1 to TRBJ2-5, with D possibly TRBD1 on 7 matching bases. CDR3 length: 15 residues. V was pared by 4 bases and J by 4 bases, with 17 bases between. Germline V gene data show CDR1 as SGHRS and CDR2 as YFSETQ. The CDR3 region has the DNA TGCGCCAGCAGCCCCATGGAGGGGGCGGGAGAGACCCAGTACTTC. Protein: CASSPMEGAGETQYF.

The V and J genes are TRBV10-3 and TRBJ1-6; D may be TRBD1 (5 bases). Trimming shortened V by 8 bases and J by 5 bases, and 7 bases separated the two germline ends. This CDR3 is 12 amino acids long. Looked up from germline, CDR1 is ENHRY and CDR2 is SYGVKD. The CDR3 bases are TGTGCCATCGGGGGGGATAATTCACCCCTCCACTTT. Its protein is CAIGGDNSPLHF.

This chain connects TRBV6-9 to TRBJ1-1; D not certain. Germline lookup yields CDR1 MNHGY and CDR2 SVAAGI. The CDR3 is made up of 17 amino acids. V lost 5 bases and J 1 base, leaving 20 bases between the germline ends. For the CDR3, the DNA is TGTGCCAGCAGTACTGCGCAGCGCCCGCCCTCGAACACTGAAGCTTTCTTT. The encoded protein is CASSTAQRPPSNTEAFF.

In DNA, the CDR3 is TGTGCCAGCAGCCCTCCCGGACAGGGAGGGTATGGCTACACCTTC. It encodes CASSPPGQGGYGYTF. V gene TRBV7-9 combines with J gene TRBJ1-2; 8 nucleotides match TRBD1. V was pared by 5 bases and J by 5 bases, with 10 bases of the junction left unmatched. The CDR3 contains 15 residues. Germline V gene sequence: CDR1 SEHNR, CDR2 FQNEAQ (reference sequence).